This entry lists 29 T cell receptor beta chains sequenced from one sample in a study of cytomegalovirus exposure and HLA in healthy donors. Vbeta (60) and Jbeta (13) primers were used in the PCR. Clones were sequenced by immunoSEQ multiplex PCR, and TCRdb holds only the in-frame ones, with some missing. Of about 94,000 clones listed, over 65% were seen once; the top ten hold about 9.3%. Material for sequencing was PBMCs. The source is a human donor in good health.

The chain employs TRBV18 and TRBJ1-1; 11 positions match TRBD1. Trimming took 6 bases from V and 7 from J; bases not matched to a gene: 10. CDR1 is KGHSH and CDR2 is LQKENI in the germline V gene. The CDR3 runs 15 residues. The CDR3 protein is CASSPGQGAAFEAFF. CDR3 in DNA: TGTGCCAGCTCGCCCGGACAGGGGGCGGCCTTTGAAGCTTTCTTT.

The gene calls are TRBV7-6 and TRBJ2-3; D gene ambiguous. Trimming stripped 5 bases from V and 6 bases from J, with 9 bases between. This CDR3 contains 12 residues. Germline V gene data show CDR1 as SGHVS and CDR2 as FNYEAQ. The CDR3 sequence is CASSRGWDTQYF. CDR3 in DNA: TGTGCCAGCAGCCGCGGCTGGGATACGCAGTATTTT.

This chain joins TRBV7-3 and TRBJ2-1, with D unresolved. V was pared by 1 base and J by 9 bases, with 10 bases between. CDR1 SGHTA and CDR2 FQGTGA come from the germline V gene. The CDR3 has 13 residues. The CDR3 sequence is CASSLSFEVEQFF. CDR3 DNA: TGTGCCAGCAGCTTAAGTTTCGAGGTTGAGCAGTTCTTC.

The chain uses TRBV7-6 and TRBJ2-7; 7 positions match TRBD2. The germline gives CDR1 SGHVS, CDR2 FNYEAQ. The junction had 4 bases not matched to a gene; V was cut back by 5 bases and J by 6 bases. The length of the CDR3 is 12 residues. The CDR3 DNA sequence: TGTGCCAGCAGCCTTTCGGGGGGCGAGCAGTACTTC. The encoded protein is CASSLSGGEQYF.

In this sample, this clone turned up a few times. The chain combines TRBV6-1 with TRBJ1-5; no firm D call. Germline V lookup: CDR1 MNHNS, CDR2 SASEGT. The CDR3 is 12 amino acids. Trimming stripped 3 bases from V and 7 bases from J, with 7 bases between. This CDR3 reads CASSDPSQPQHF. The CDR3 bases are TGTGCCAGCAGTGACCCGAGCCAGCCCCAGCATTTT.

The chain uses TRBV7-8 and TRBJ1-2; 11 bases match TRBD1. V gave up 1 base and J gave up 8 bases; unmatched junction bases: 9. The CDR3 covers 16 residues. CDR1 is SGHVS, CDR2 FQNEAQ, per germline. Here the CDR3 DNA reads TGTGCCAGCAGCTTAGGGCCCTTCGGACAGGGGGCGGGCTACACCTTC. Protein sequence: CASSLGPFGQGAGYTF.

This chain links TRBV10-3 with TRBJ2-7; TRBD1 matches 10 bases. V shed 5 bases and J 4 bases; nucleotides not matched to a gene: 5. Germline V lookup: CDR1 ENHRY, CDR2 SYGVKD. The CDR3 sequence is 14 residues long. The CDR3 is CAISPGGQGYEQYF. The CDR3, as DNA: TGTGCCATCAGTCCCGGGGGACAGGGGTACGAGCAGTACTTC.

The chain employs TRBV7-8 and TRBJ2-5; 8 nucleotides match TRBD1. The ends lost 6 bases at V and 5 bases at J; junction bases unmatched: 8. The CDR3 has 14 residues. Germline CDR1 and CDR2: SGHVS and FQNEAQ. The CDR3 reads CASRPGGYLETQYF. Here the CDR3 DNA reads TGTGCCAGCAGGCCAGGGGGCTATTTGGAGACCCAGTACTTC. The entire variable domain, with the rest obtained from reference TRBV7-8 and TRBJ2-5, is as follows: GAGVSQSPRYKVAKRGQDVALRCDPISGHVSLFWYQQALGQGPEFLTYFQNEAQLDKSGLPSDRFFAERPEGSVSTLKIQRTQQEDSAVYLCASRPGGYLETQYFGPGTRLLVL.

The CDR3 sequence: CASSAEGVYGYTF. CDR3 DNA: TGTGCCAGCAGCGCAGAAGGGGTTTATGGCTACACCTTC. This chain links TRBV9 with TRBJ1-2; a possible D gene is TRBD1 (5 bases). The CDR3 covers 13 residues. V was shortened by 3 bases and J by 5 bases, with 11 bases between the two germline ends. The germline CDR1 and CDR2 sequences are SGDLS and YYNGEE.

CDR3 DNA sequence: TGTGCCTCTCGGCGGCAGGGGGCTATCAATGAGCAGTTCTTC. Protein product: CASRRQGAINEQFF. The gene calls are TRBV6-5 and TRBJ2-1, with 8 bases fitting TRBD1. Germline V gene data show CDR1 as MNHEY and CDR2 as SVGAGI. The V segment lost 11 bases and the J segment 6 bases; nucleotides outside the gene matches: 12. This CDR3 has 14 amino acids.

The chain carries TRBV18 and TRBJ2-7; 7 bases are shared with TRBD2. This CDR3 is 14 amino acids long. After removal of 2 bases from V and 0 bases from J, the junction contained 1 base not matched to a gene. The germline CDR1 and CDR2 sequences are KGHSH and LQKENI. The CDR3 DNA sequence: TGTGCCAGCTCACCAGGCGGGAGCTCCTACGAGCAGTACTTC. Translation gives CASSPGGSSYEQYF.

The chain carries TRBV7-2 and TRBJ2-5; D is perhaps TRBD1 (5 bases). The CDR3 sequence is 13 residues long. Germline values: CDR1 SGHTA, CDR2 FQGNSA. Trimming left V 10 bases short and J 7 bases short, with 19 bases between. The DNA of the CDR3 is TGTGCCACCCTCCGCGCTCCGCAGGGGACCCAGTACTTC. Its protein is CATLRAPQGTQYF.

This sequence joins TRBV19 and TRBJ2-7; the D gene is possibly TRBD2 (6 bases). The V gene lost 5 bases and the J gene lost 0 bases, with 8 bases spanning the gap. CDR1 LNHDA and CDR2 SQIVND come from the germline V gene (reference sequence). This CDR3 comprises 13 residues. CDR3 nucleotides: TGTGCCAGTAGTCTCGGGAGCTCCTACGAGCAGTACTTC. The encoded protein is CASSLGSSYEQYF.

This chain uses TRBV10-3 with TRBJ2-1, with D tentatively TRBD2 (6 bases). Trimming pared 8 bases from V and 4 bases from J, leaving 18 bases between. Germline V gives CDR1 ENHRY, CDR2 SYGVKD. CDR3 length equals 15 residues. CDR3 bases: TGTGCCATCGGCGAGCGGAGGGCCGGTTACAATGAGCAGTTCTTC. It is translated as CAIGERRAGYNEQFF.

The table lists this clone with a few counts. J is TRBJ2-7 and V is TRBV28; 9 bases agree with TRBD1. Looked up from germline, CDR1 is MDHEN and CDR2 is SYDVKM. The CDR3 is made up of 15 amino acids. Trimming removed 6 bases from V and 2 bases from J; junction bases left unmatched: 8. The CDR3 reads CASSNTGTGTYEQYF. The CDR3 coding sequence is TGTGCCAGCAGCAATACCGGGACAGGGACCTACGAGCAGTACTTC.

The chain has TRBV10-3 and TRBJ2-7; no definite D call. The CDR3 has 13 residues. Trimming shortened V by 3 bases and J by 2 bases, and 8 bases separated the two germline ends. Germline CDR1 is ENHRY and CDR2 is SYGVKD. The CDR3 sequence: CAISELDAYEQYF. CDR3 coding DNA: TGTGCCATCAGTGAACTTGATGCCTACGAGCAGTACTTC.

The gene calls are TRBV9 and TRBJ1-2; the D is unclear. Germline V lookup: CDR1 SGDLS, CDR2 YYNGEE. Between the trimmed V and J ends, which lost 3 bases and 4 bases, there was a span of 10 bases. This CDR3 contains 13 residues. In DNA form, the CDR3 reads TGTGCCAGCAGCGCAACCGGGTCCTATGGCTACACCTTC. It translates to CASSATGSYGYTF. Filled out from reference TRBV9 and TRBJ1-2, the complete variable domain reads DSGVTQTPKHLITATGQRVTLRCSPRSGDLSVYWYQQSLDQGLQFLIQYYNGEERAKGNILERFSAQQFPDLHSELNLSSLELGDSALYFCASSATGSYGYTFGSGTRLTVV.

The rearrangement joins TRBV6-6 to TRBJ2-2, with TRBD2 matching over 8 bases. J lost 3 bases, V lost 5 bases, and 8 bases had no gene match. Germline V lookup: CDR1 MNHNY, CDR2 SVGAGI (reference sequence). The CDR3 extends over 16 amino acids. This chain's CDR3 is CASSPWTSQDTGELFF. The DNA for the CDR3 is TGTGCCAGCAGTCCCTGGACTAGCCAGGACACCGGGGAGCTGTTTTTT.

Of note for this clone: A junction end diverges from the germline sequence, so it may reflect a read error. This chain uses TRBV28 with TRBJ1-2; D remains unclear. The germline V gene has CDR1 MDHEN and CDR2 SYDVKM. CDR3 length: 14 residues. The CDR3 nucleotides read TGTGCCAGCAGCACCTCTCTTCACGGGTATGGCTACGCCTTC. Protein: CASSTSLHGYGYAF.

The chain uses TRBV19 and TRBJ2-6; tentatively, D is TRBD1 (6 bases). Trimming pared 1 base from V and 0 bases from J, leaving 10 bases between. CDR1 and CDR2 from the germline V gene are LNHDA and SQIVND (reference sequence). CDR3 length: 17 residues. In DNA, the CDR3 is TGTGCCAGTAGTATAGGGACAGTCTTCTCTGGGGCCAACGTCCTGACTTTC. Translated, it gives CASSIGTVFSGANVLTF.

This clone has more than one count but fewer than ten. The rearrangement links TRBV7-9 to TRBJ1-3, with 7 positions matching TRBD1. The CDR3 is made up of 18 amino acids. The germline CDR1 and CDR2 sequences are SEHNR and FQNEAQ (reference sequence). Trimming removed 4 bases from V and 0 bases from J; junction bases left unmatched: 12. In DNA form, the CDR3 reads TGTGCCAGCAGCTCAGTTCCGGGACAGACAAACTCTGGAAACACCATATATTTT. It codes for CASSSVPGQTNSGNTIYF.

In this sample, this clone turned up once. This chain connects TRBV4-3 to TRBJ1-1; D remains ambiguous. The CDR3 totals 15 residues. V was clipped by 0 bases and J by 1 base, with 9 bases between them. The germline V gene encodes CDR1 LGHNA and CDR2 YSLEER. In DNA form, the CDR3 reads TGCGCCAGCAGCCAAGATCCGCGCCCGAACACTGAAGCTTTCTTT. Amino acid sequence: CASSQDPRPNTEAFF.

The chain uses TRBV2 and TRBJ2-7; 8 positions agree with TRBD1. The CDR3 covers 14 residues. Germline CDR1 is SNHLY and CDR2 is FYNNEI. V dropped 5 bases and J dropped 2; count of bases not matched to a gene: 5. The CDR3 bases are TGTGCCAGCAGTACCTACAGGGGGACCTACGAGCAGTACTTC. It specifies CASSTYRGTYEQYF.

The chain uses TRBV11-2 and TRBJ1-2; 11 nucleotides match TRBD1. Germline assignment: CDR1 SGHAT and CDR2 FQNNGV. CDR3 length equals 16 residues. V lost 0 bases and J lost 0; bases outside the gene matches: 0. The CDR3 region has the DNA TGTGCCAGCAGCTTAGAGGACAGGGGGCCTAACTATGGCTACACCTTC. This translates into CASSLEDRGPNYGYTF.

The chain has TRBV15 and TRBJ2-7; 11 positions agree with TRBD2. V shed 1 base, J shed 6 bases, and the junction held 11 bases outside the gene matches. Germline values: CDR1 LNHNV, CDR2 YYDKDF (reference sequence). CDR3 size: 17 residues. This CDR3 is CATSRVLISGRASEQYF. CDR3 bases: TGTGCCACCAGCAGAGTTCTTATTAGCGGGAGGGCCTCCGAGCAGTACTTC.

The J gene is TRBJ2-1, the V gene TRBV27; 7 bases map to TRBD2. CDR3 length: 15 amino acids. Germline V gene lookup returns CDR1 MNHEY and CDR2 SMNVEV (reference sequence). Trimming removed 5 bases from V and 7 bases from J; junction bases left unmatched: 11. The CDR3 DNA reads TGTGCCAGCAGTCGAGCGGGAAAGGAGGGGAATGAGCAGTTCTTC. The encoded protein is CASSRAGKEGNEQFF.

This clone has only one observation. The chain is built from TRBV15 and TRBJ2-5; a possible D gene is TRBD2 (5 bases). CDR3 length equals 15 residues. The V end lost 8 bases, the J end lost 2 bases, and 18 bases lay between the germline ends. Germline loops: CDR1 LNHNV, CDR2 YYDKDF (reference sequence). Written as DNA, the CDR3 is TGTGCCACCTTATCGCCCACTGGCGGGCAAGAGACCCAGTACTTC. This codes for CATLSPTGGQETQYF.

Notes on this clone: At the DNA level, this CDR3 is encoded by other sequences in the same sample as well. The DNA of the CDR3 is TGCGCCAGCAGCCTGATGTCAGGGGGCGATAGGGACGAGCAGTACTTC. It yields the protein CASSLMSGGDRDEQYF. The V call is TRBV5-1, the J call TRBJ2-7; 8 bases map to TRBD1. After removal of 4 bases from V and 5 bases from J, the junction contained 14 bases not matched to a gene. Germline values: CDR1 SGHRS, CDR2 YFSETQ. The length of the CDR3 is 16 residues. The whole variable domain, filled in from reference TRBV5-1 and TRBJ2-7, reads KAGVTQTPRYLIKTRGQQVTLSCSPISGHRSVSWYQQTPGQGLQFLFEYFSETQRNKGNFPGRFSGRQFSNSRSEMNVSTLELGDSALYLCASSLMSGGDRDEQYFGPGTRLTVT.

The V gene is TRBV7-2, the J gene TRBJ2-2, with 10 nucleotides matching TRBD2. This CDR3 has 17 amino acids. The V and J ends lost 2 bases and 1 base, in that order; junction bases with no gene match: 4. CDR1 is SGHTA and CDR2 is FQGNSA in the germline V gene. The CDR3 sequence: CASSLRVAGGNTGELFF. Written as DNA, the CDR3 is TGTGCCAGCAGCTTAAGGGTAGCGGGAGGGAACACCGGGGAGCTGTTTTTT.